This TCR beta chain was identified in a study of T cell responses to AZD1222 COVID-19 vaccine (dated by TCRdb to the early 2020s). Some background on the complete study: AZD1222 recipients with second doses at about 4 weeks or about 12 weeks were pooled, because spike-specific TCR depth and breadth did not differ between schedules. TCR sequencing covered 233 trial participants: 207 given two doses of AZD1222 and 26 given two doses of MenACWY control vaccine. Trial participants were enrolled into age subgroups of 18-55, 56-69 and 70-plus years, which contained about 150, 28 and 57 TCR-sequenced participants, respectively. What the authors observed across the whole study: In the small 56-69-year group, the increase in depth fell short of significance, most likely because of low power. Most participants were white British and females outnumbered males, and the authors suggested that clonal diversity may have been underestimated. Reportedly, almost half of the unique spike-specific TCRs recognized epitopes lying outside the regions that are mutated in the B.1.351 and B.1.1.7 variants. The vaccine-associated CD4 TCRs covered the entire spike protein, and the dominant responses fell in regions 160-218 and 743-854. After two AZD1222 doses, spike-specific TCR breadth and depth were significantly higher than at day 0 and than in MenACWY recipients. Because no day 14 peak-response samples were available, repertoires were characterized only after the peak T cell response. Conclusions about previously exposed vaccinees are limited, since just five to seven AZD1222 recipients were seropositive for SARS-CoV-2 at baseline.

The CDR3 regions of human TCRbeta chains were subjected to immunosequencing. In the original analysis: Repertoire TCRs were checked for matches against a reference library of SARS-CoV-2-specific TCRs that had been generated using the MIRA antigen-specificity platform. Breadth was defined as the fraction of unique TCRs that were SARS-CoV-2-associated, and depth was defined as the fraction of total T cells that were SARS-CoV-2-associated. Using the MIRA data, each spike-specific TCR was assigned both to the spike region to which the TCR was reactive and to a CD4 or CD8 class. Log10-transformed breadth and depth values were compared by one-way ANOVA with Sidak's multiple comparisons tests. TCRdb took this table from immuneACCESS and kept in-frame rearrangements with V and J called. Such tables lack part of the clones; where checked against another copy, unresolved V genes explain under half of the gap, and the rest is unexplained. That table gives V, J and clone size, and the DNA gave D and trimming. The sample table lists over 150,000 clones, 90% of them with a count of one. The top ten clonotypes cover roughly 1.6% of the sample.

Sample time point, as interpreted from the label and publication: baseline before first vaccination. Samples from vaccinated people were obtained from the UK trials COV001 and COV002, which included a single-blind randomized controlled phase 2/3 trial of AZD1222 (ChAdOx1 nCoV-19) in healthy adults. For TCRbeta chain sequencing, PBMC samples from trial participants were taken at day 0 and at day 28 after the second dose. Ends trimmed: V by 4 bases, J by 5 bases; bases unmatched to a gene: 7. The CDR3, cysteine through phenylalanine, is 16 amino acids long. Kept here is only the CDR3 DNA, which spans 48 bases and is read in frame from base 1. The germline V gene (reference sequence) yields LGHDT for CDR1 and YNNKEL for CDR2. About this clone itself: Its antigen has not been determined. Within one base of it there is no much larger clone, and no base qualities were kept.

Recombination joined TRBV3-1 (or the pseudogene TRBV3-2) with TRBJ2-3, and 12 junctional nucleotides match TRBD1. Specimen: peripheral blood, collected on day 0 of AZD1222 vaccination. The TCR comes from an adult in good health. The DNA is TGTGCCAGCAGCCGCAGGGACAGGGGGCCAAGAGATACGCAGTATTTT. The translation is CASSRRDRGPRDTQYF.